The present entry profiles one T cell receptor beta chain with its context. Here immunoSEQ multiplex PCR was the method, and the copy in TCRdb shows in-frame clones only, minus some. This repertoire shows 80,000 or so clones, approximately 84% found once; its top ten account for around a quarter. The sample is drawn from a study of OX40 agonist ivuxolimab in advanced cancers. Germline values: CDR1 MGHRA, CDR2 YSYEKL. The CDR3 sequence is 18 residues long. J lost 10 bases, V lost 1 base, and 21 bases had no gene match. The receptor was derived from an adult with an advanced solid tumor such as melanoma, head and neck, liver or kidney cancer. The rearrangement links TRBV4-1 to TRBJ1-1, with 7 bases aligning to TRBD1. Material: CD4+ or CD8+ T cells sorted from blood, obtained in a trial of the OX40 agonist ivuxolimab. In DNA, the CDR3 is TGCGCCAGCAGCCAAGGCCCCGGTTTAACTCCCGGACAGGAGGTAGCTTTCTTT. It codes for CASSQGPGLTPGQEVAFF.